These 14 T cell receptor beta chains share one sample of origin, sequenced in a study of T cells in Graves' hyperthyroidism and ophthalmopathy. RNA transcripts provided the source from which TCR beta CDR3 regions were amplified. The TCR CDR3 first-round RT-PCR relied on the HTBI primer set. TCRdb re-derived calls from the multiplex PCR reads in MiXCR, one entry per CDR3 protein. This table holds fewer than 750,000 distinct CDR3 sequences, 14% found once. The sequencing input was blood. The receptors were gathered from a woman aged 45 to 65 with Graves' ophthalmopathy.

This rearrangement joins TRBV19 to TRBJ2-6, with D hard to call. The germline V and J ends were trimmed by 6 bases and 0 bases, with 6 bases remaining between them. The CDR3 runs to 14 residues. The germline gives CDR1 LNHDA, CDR2 SQIVND (reference sequence). CDR3 protein: CASSAISGANVLTF. CDR3 in DNA: TGTGCCAGTAGCGCGATCTCTGGGGCCAACGTCCTGACTTTC.

This clonotype was counted between two and nine times. The CDR3, as DNA: TGTGCCAGCAGTTCGCCCGGGGTCGGGTCAGCCTACGAGCAGTACTTC. Encoded protein: CASSSPGVGSAYEQYF. The chain uses TRBV6-1 and TRBJ2-7; D is possibly TRBD2 (5 bases). Trimming stripped 5 bases from V and 2 bases from J, with 19 bases between. Germline V gene lookup returns CDR1 MNHNS and CDR2 SASEGT. This CDR3 comprises 16 residues.

In regard to this clonotype: Since a much larger clone is just one base distant, this may be a read error. The chain combines TRBV13 with TRBJ2-3, with D possibly TRBD2 on 5 matching bases. This CDR3 has 14 residues. Looked up from germline, CDR1 is PRHDT and CDR2 is FYEKMQ (reference sequence). V lost 1 base and J lost 2, with 7 bases in between. The DNA for the CDR3 is TGTGCCAGCAGCTTAGACGGGGACACAGATACGCAGTATTTT. Translation gives CASSLDGDTDTQYF.

This clonotype was recorded many times. The V and J genes are TRBV12-3 or TRBV12-4 and TRBJ2-7, with TRBD2 as a possible D gene (6 bases). The CDR3 spans 14 residues. V lost 5 bases and J lost 4, with 15 bases in between. CDR3 region: CASSPRLGEYEQYF. The CDR3 DNA is TGTGCCAGCAGTCCTAGACTAGGGGAGTACGAGCAGTACTTC.

This clonotype was seen a handful of times. The genes are TRBV15 and TRBJ2-3; 7 bases fit TRBD2. CDR1 is LNHNV, CDR2 YYDKDF, per germline (reference sequence). With 0 bases clipped from V and 2 bases from J, the junction kept 8 bases outside the gene matches. The CDR3 loop spans 17 amino acids. CDR3: CATSRDLAGANTDTQYF. CDR3 DNA sequence: TGTGCCACCAGCAGAGATCTCGCGGGAGCTAACACAGATACGCAGTATTTT.

The sample holds many counts of this clonotype. This chain connects TRBV6-1 to TRBJ1-1; 7 nucleotides line up with TRBD1. This CDR3 is 14 amino acids long. The J segment lost 0 bases and the V segment lost 6 bases, leaving 4 bases of the junction unmatched. CDR1 is MNHNS and CDR2 is SASEGT in the germline V gene. The CDR3 nucleotides are TGTGCCAGCAGACGGGACAGTTTGAACACTGAAGCTTTCTTT. It codes for CASRRDSLNTEAFF.

This clonotype has a count of ten or more. This chain connects TRBV30 to TRBJ2-5; 12 bases match TRBD1. The germline V gene has CDR1 GTSNPN and CDR2 SVGIG (reference sequence). V lost 6 bases and J lost 6; bases outside the gene matches: 8. CDR3 size: 14 residues. The CDR3 DNA is TGTGCCTGTCCGGGACAGGGGGCCGTAAAGACCCAGTACTTC. Its translation: CACPGQGAVKTQYF.

At least ten counts were recorded for this clonotype. The V call is TRBV3-1, the J call TRBJ2-1; 10 nucleotides agree with TRBD1. Unmatched junction bases numbered 12, after V lost 1 base and J lost 6 bases. Germline V lookup: CDR1 LGHDT, CDR2 YNNKEL (reference sequence). CDR3 size: 18 residues. Here the CDR3 reads CASSQAIRQGARGNEQFF. The CDR3 DNA reads TGTGCCAGCAGCCAAGCTATCCGACAGGGGGCCCGGGGCAATGAGCAGTTCTTC.

Ten or more counts support this clonotype. One end of the junction fails to match germline, which may point to a read error. The chain has TRBV2 and TRBJ2-1, with 10 bases identical to TRBD1. In germline, CDR1 is SNHLY, CDR2 FYNNEI. The CDR3 totals 15 residues. The CDR3 region is CASREDRGPYNEQFF. CDR3 DNA: TGTGCCAGCAGGGAAGACAGGGGGCCCTACAATGAGCAGTTCTTC.

This clonotype was recorded many times. V gene TRBV28 combines with J gene TRBJ1-5, with 7 bases lining up with TRBD1. Germline assignment: CDR1 MDHEN and CDR2 SYDVKM. The CDR3 sequence is 15 residues long. V lost 3 bases to trimming and J lost 7 bases; unmatched junction nucleotides: 9. In nucleotides, the CDR3 is TGTGCCAGCAGTTTTTACCGGGACAGCGGGCAGCCCCAGCATTTT. It specifies CASSFYRDSGQPQHF. Together with reference TRBV28 and TRBJ1-5, the CDR3 gives the full variable domain: DVKVTQSSRYLVKRTGEKVFLECVQDMDHENMFWYRQDPGLGLRLIYFSYDVKMKEKGDIPEGYSVSREKKERFSLILESASTNQTSMYLCASSFYRDSGQPQHFGDGTRLSIL.

This clonotype was seen ten or more times. V gene TRBV12-3 or TRBV12-4 combines with J gene TRBJ1-5; D might be TRBD1 (5 bases). The CDR3 totals 15 residues. V was trimmed by 4 bases and J by 0 bases, leaving 10 bases between them. In DNA, the CDR3 is TGTGCCAGCAGTTGGACACCTTATAGCAATCAGCCCCAGCATTTT. This translates into CASSWTPYSNQPQHF.

The table lists this clonotype with many counts. The V and J genes are TRBV7-2 and TRBJ1-1; possible D gene TRBD1, 5 bases. V was trimmed by 5 bases and J by 1 base, leaving 8 bases between them. Per germline, CDR1 SGHTA and CDR2 FQGNSA. The CDR3 spans 13 residues. CDR3 residues: CASSGHSNTEAFF. The CDR3 DNA reads TGTGCCAGCAGCGGACATTCGAACACTGAAGCTTTCTTT.

The rearrangement uses TRBV6-2 or TRBV6-3 and TRBJ2-5; D is unresolved. The ends were cut back, 3 bases at V and 4 bases at J, with 9 bases in the middle. Germline CDR1 and CDR2: MNHEY and SVGEGT. The CDR3 is made up of 13 amino acids. The CDR3 spells CASSYVFGETQYF. In nucleotides, the CDR3 is TGTGCCAGCAGTTATGTTTTCGGAGAGACCCAGTACTTC.

This clonotype was counted only a few times. The chain combines TRBV19 with TRBJ1-5; D not resolved. Germline CDR1 reads LNHDA; CDR2 reads SQIVND (reference sequence). CDR3 length equals 15 residues. Trimming removed 3 bases from V and 2 bases from J, with 11 bases in between. The CDR3 sequence is CASSIVGLGNQPQHF. The DNA of the CDR3 is TGTGCCAGTAGTATTGTAGGGCTTGGCAATCAGCCCCAGCATTTT.